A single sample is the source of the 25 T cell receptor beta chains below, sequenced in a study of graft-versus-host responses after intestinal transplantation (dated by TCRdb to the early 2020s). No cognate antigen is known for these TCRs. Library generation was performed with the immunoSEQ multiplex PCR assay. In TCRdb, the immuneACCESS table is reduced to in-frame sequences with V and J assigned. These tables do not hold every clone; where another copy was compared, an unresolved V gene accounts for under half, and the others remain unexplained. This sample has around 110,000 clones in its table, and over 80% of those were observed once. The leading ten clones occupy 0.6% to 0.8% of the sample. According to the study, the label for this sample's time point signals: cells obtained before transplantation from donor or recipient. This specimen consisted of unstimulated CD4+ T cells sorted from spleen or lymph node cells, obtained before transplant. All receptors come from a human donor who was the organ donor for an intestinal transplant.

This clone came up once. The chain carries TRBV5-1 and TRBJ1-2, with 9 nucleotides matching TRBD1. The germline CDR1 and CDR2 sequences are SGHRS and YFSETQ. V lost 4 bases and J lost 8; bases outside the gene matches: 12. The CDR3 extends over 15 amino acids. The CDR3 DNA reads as TGCGCCAGCAGCCAATCTAGGGGACAGGGAGAGGGCTACACCTTC. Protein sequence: CASSQSRGQGEGYTF.

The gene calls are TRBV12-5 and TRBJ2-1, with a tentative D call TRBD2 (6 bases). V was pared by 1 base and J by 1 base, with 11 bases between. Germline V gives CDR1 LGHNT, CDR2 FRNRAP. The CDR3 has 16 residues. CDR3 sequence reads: CASGLALRGSYNEQFF. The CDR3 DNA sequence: TGTGCTAGTGGTTTGGCCCTACGGGGGTCCTACAATGAGCAGTTCTTC.

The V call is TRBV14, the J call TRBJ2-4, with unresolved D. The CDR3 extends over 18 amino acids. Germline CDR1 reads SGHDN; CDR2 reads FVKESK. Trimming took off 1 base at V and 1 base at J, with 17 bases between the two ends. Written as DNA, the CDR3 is TGTGCCAGCAGCCAAGTTGAAGCTCTAGGCGCCGCCAAAAACATTCAGTACTTC. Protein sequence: CASSQVEALGAAKNIQYF. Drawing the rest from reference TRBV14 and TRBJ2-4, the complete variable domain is EAGVTQFPSHSVIEKGQTVTLRCDPISGHDNLYWYRRVMGKEIKFLLHFVKESKQDESGMPNNRFLAERTGGTYSTLKVQPAELEDSGVYFCASSQVEALGAAKNIQYFGAGTRLSVL.

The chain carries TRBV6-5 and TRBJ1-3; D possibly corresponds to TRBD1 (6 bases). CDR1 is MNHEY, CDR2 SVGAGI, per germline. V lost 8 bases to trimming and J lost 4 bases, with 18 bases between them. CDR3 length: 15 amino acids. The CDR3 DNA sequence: TGTGCCAGCGGACAGCCGGACCGGCCCGGAAACACCATATATTTT. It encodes CASGQPDRPGNTIYF.

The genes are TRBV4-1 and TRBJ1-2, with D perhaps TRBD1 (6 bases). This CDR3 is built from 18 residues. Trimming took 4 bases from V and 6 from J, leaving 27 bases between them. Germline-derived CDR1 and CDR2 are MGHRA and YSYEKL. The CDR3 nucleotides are TGCGCCAGCAGCCGCCAGGTTATAAGGGGGGCCCTACCCGATGGCTACACCTTC. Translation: CASSRQVIRGALPDGYTF.

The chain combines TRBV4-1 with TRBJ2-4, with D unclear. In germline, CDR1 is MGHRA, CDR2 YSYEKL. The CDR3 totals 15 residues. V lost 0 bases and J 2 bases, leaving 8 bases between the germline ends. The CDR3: CASSQDVGTKNIQYF. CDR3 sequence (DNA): TGCGCCAGCAGCCAAGATGTAGGGACCAAAAACATTCAGTACTTC.

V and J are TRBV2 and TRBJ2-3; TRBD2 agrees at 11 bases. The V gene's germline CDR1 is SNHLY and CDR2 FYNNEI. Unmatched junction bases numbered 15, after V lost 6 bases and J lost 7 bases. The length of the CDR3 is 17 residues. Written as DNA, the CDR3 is TGTGCCAGCAGACTCCCGGGACTAGCGGAAGGCGGTAATACGCAGTATTTT. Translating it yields CASRLPGLAEGGNTQYF.

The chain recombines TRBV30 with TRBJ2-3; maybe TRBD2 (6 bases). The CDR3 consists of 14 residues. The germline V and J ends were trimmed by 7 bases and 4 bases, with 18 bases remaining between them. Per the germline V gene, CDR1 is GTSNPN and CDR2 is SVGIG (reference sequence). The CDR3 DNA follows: TGTGCCTCTGATCTAACGGGAGTCTCAGATACGCAGTATTTT. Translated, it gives CASDLTGVSDTQYF. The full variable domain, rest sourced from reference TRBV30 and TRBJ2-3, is SQTIHQWPATLVQPVGSPLSLECTVEGTSNPNLYWYRQAAGRGLQLLFYSVGIGQISSEVPQNLSASRPQDRQFILSSKKLLLSDSGFYLCASDLTGVSDTQYFGPGTRLTVL.

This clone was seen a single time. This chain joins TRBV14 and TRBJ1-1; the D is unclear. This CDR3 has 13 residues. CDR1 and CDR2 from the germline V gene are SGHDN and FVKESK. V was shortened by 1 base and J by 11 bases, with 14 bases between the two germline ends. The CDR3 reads CASSQARAVGAFF. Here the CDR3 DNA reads TGTGCCAGCAGCCAAGCCCGGGCGGTGGGCGCTTTCTTT.

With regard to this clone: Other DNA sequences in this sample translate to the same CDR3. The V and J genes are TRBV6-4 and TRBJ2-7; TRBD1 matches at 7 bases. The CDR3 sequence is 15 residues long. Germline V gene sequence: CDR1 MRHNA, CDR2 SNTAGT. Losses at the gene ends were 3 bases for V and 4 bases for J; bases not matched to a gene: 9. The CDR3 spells CASSEVEDRPYEQYF. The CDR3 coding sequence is TGTGCCAGCAGTGAGGTCGAGGACAGGCCTTACGAGCAGTACTTC.

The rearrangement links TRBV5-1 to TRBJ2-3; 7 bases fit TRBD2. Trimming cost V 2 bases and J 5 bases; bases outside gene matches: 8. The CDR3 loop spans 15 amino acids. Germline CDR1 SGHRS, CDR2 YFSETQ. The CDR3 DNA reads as TGCGCCAGCAGCTTAGGCGGGAGAGGTGTAGATACGCAGTATTTT. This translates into CASSLGGRGVDTQYF.

The CDR3, as DNA: TGTGCCAGCAGACCCAGGGGACTGGGGAGCTCCTACAATGAGCAGTTCTTC. This encodes CASRPRGLGSSYNEQFF. The chain uses TRBV18 and TRBJ2-1; D is tentatively TRBD1 or TRBD2 (6 bases each). The CDR3 extends over 17 amino acids. Germline CDR1 and CDR2: KGHSH and LQKENI. V lost 8 bases to trimming and J lost 0 bases, with 20 bases between them.

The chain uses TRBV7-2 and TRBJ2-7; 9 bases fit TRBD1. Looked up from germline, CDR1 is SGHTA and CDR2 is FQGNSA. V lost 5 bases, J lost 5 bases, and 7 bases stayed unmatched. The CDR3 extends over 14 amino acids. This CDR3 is CASSPRDRADEQYF. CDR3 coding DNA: TGTGCCAGCAGCCCCCGGGACAGGGCCGACGAGCAGTACTTC.

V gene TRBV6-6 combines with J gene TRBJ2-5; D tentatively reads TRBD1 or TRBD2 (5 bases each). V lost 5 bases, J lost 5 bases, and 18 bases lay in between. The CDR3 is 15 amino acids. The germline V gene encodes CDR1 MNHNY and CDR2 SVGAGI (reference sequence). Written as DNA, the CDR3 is TGTGCCAGCAGTCGGCCCCCGGGACCCTTGGAGACCCAGTACTTC. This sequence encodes CASSRPPGPLETQYF.

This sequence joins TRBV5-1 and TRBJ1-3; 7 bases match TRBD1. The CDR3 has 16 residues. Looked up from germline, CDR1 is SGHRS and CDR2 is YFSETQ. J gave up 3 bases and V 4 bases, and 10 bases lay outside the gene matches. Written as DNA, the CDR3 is TGCGCCAGCAGCGGGGGACAGTCAAGGGATGGAAACACCATATATTTT. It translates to CASSGGQSRDGNTIYF.

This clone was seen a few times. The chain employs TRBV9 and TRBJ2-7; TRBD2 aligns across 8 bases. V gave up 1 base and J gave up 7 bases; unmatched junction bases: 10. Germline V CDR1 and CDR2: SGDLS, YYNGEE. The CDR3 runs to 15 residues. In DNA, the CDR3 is TGTGCCAGCAGCGTAACCGGGGGGGCCCGGGGGGAGCAGTACTTC. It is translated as CASSVTGGARGEQYF.

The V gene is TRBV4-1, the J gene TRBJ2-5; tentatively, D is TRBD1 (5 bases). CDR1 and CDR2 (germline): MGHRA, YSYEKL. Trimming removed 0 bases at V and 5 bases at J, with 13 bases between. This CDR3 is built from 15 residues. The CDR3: CASSQDRAGYETQYF. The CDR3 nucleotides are TGCGCCAGCAGCCAAGATCGGGCAGGGTATGAGACCCAGTACTTC.

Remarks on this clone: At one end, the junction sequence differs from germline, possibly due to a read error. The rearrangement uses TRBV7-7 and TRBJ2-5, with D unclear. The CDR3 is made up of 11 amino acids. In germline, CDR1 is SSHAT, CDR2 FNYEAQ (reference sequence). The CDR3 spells CASSFGETQYF. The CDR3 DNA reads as TGTGCTAGCAGCTTCGGAGAGACCCAGTACTTC.

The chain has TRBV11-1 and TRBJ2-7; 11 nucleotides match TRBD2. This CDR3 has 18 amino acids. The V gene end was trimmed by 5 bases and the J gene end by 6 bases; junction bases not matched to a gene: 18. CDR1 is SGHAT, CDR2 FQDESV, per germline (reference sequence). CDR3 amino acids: CASSQGQNSGRGRREQYF. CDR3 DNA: TGTGCCAGCAGCCAGGGACAGAATAGCGGGAGGGGTCGACGCGAGCAGTACTTC.

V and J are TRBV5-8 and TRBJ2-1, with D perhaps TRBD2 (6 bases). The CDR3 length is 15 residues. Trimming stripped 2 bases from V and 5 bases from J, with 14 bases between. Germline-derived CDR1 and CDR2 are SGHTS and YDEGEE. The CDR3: CASSFRRAPNNEQFF. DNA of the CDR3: TGTGCCAGCAGCTTTAGGAGGGCCCCCAACAATGAGCAGTTCTTC. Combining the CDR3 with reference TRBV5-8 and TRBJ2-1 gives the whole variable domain EAGVTQSPTHLIKTRGQQATLRCSPISGHTSVYWYQQALGLGLQFLLWYDEGEERNRGNFPPRFSGRQFPNYSSELNVNALELEDSALYLCASSFRRAPNNEQFFGPGTRLTVL.

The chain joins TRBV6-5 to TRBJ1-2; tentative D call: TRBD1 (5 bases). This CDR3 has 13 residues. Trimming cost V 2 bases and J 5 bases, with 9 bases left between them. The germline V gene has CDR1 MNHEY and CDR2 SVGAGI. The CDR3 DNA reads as TGTGCCAGCAGTTACAGGTCAGGGTATGGCTACACCTTC. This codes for CASSYRSGYGYTF.

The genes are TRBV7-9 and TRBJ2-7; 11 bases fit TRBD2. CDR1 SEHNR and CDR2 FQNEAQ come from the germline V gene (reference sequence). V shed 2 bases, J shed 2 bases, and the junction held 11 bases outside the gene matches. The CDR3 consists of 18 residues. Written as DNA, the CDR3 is TGTGCCAGCAGCTTAAGGGACTTGGGGACTAGCGGACCCTACGAGCAGTACTTC. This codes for CASSLRDLGTSGPYEQYF.

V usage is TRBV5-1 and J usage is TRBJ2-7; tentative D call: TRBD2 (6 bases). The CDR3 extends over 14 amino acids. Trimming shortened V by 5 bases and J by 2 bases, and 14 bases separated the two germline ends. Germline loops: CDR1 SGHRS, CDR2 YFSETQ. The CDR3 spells CASSSGTLPYEQYF. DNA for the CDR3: TGCGCCAGCAGTTCCGGGACTCTACCCTACGAGCAGTACTTC.

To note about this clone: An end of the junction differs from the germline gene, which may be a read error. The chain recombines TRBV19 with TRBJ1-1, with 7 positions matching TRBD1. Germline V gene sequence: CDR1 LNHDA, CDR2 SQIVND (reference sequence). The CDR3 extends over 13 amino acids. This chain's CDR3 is CASSVDRDTEAFF. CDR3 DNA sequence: TGTGCCAGTAGTGTAGACAGGGATACTGAAGCTTTCTTT.

The CDR3 is CASSQEAPGRGSSYEQYF. In DNA form, the CDR3 reads TGCGCCAGCAGCCAAGAGGCCCCGGGCCGGGGGTCATCCTACGAGCAGTACTTC. V and J are TRBV4-1 and TRBJ2-7, with D tentatively TRBD2 (6 bases). Trimming removed 0 bases from V and 1 base from J, with 19 bases in between. CDR1 is MGHRA, CDR2 YSYEKL, per germline. The CDR3 contains 18 residues.